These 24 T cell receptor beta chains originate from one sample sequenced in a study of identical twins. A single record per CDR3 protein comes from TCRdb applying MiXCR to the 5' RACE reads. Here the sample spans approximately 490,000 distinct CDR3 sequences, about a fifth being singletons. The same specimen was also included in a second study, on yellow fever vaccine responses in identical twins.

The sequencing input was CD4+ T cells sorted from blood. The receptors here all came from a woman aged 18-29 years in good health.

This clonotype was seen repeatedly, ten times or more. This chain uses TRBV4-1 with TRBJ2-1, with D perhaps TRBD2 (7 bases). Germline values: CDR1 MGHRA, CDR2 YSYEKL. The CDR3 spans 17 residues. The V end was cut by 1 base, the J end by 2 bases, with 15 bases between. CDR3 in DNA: TGCGCCAGCAGCCAAGGTGGGGGGGCCAAACCCTACAATGAGCAGTTCTTC. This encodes CASSQGGGAKPYNEQFF.

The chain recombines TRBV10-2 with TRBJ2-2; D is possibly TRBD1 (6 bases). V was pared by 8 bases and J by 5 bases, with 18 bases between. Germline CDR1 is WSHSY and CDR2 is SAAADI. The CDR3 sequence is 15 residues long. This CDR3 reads CASGEWGPGTGELFF. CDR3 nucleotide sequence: TGCGCCAGCGGCGAATGGGGGCCAGGTACCGGGGAGCTGTTTTTT.

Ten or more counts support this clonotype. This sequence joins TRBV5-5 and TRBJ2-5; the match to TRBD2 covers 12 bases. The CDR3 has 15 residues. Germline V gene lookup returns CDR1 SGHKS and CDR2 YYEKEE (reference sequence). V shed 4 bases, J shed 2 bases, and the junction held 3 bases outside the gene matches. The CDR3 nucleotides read TGTGCCAGCAGCGTACTAGCGGGAGGTCAAGAGACCCAGTACTTC. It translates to CASSVLAGGQETQYF.

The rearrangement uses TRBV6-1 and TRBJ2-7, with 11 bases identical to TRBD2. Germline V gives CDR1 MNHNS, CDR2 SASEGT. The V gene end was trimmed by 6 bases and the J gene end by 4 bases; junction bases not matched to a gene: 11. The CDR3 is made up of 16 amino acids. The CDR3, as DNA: TGTGCCAGCAGCCATATTACCGGGACTAGCGGTTACGAGCAGTACTTC. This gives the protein CASSHITGTSGYEQYF.

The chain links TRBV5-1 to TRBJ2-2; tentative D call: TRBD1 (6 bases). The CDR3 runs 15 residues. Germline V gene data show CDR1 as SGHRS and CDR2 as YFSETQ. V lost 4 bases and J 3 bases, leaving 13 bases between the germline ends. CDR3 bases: TGCGCCAGCAGCATGACAGGTTGGGACACCGGGGAGCTGTTTTTT. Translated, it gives CASSMTGWDTGELFF.

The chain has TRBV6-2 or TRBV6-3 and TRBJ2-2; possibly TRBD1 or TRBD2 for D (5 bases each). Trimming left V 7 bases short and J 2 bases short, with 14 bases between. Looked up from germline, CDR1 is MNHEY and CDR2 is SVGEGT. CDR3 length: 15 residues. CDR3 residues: CASTNWGSNTGELFF. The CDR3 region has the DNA TGTGCCAGCACCAATTGGGGGTCCAACACCGGGGAGCTGTTTTTT.

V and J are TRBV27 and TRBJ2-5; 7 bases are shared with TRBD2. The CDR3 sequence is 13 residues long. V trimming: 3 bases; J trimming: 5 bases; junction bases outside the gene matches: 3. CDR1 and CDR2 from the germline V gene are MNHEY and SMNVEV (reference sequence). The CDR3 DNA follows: TGTGCCAGCAGTTTTCGGGGGGTTGAGACCCAGTACTTC. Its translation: CASSFRGVETQYF.

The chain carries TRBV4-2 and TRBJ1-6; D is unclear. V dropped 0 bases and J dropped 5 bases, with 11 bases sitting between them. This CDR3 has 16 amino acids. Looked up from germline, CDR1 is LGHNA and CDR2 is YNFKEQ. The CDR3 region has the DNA TGTGCCAGCAGCCAAGATCTTGTCTGGAATAATTCACCCCTCCACTTT. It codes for CASSQDLVWNNSPLHF.

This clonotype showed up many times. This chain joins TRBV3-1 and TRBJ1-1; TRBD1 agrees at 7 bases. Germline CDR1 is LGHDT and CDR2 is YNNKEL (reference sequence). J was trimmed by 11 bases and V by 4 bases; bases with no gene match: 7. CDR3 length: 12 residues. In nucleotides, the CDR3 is TGTGCCAGCAGCCGACAGGGTCGGGAGGCTTTCTTT. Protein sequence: CASSRQGREAFF.

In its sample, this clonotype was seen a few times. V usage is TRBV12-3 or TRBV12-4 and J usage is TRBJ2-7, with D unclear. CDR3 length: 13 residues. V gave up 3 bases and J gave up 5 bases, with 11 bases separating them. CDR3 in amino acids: CASSLVSGHEQYF. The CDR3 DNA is TGTGCCAGCAGTTTGGTGTCGGGCCACGAGCAGTACTTC.

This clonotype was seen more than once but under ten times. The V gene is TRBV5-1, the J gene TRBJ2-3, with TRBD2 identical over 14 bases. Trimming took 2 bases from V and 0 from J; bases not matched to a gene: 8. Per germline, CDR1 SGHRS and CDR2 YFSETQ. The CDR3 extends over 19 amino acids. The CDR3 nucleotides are TGCGCCAGCAGCTTACGGATGACTAGCGGGAGGGGGAGCACAGATACGCAGTATTTT. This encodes CASSLRMTSGRGSTDTQYF.

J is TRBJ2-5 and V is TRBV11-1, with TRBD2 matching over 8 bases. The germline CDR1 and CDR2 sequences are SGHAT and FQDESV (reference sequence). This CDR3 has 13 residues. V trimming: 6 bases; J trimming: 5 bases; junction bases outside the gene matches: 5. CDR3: CASRISGTETQYF. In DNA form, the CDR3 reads TGTGCCAGCAGAATTAGCGGGACGGAGACCCAGTACTTC.

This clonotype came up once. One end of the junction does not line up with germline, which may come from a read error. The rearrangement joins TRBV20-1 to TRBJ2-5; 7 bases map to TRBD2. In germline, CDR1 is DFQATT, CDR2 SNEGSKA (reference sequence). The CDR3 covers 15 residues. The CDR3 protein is CSAMTPRDYQETQYF. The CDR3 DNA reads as TGCAGTGCCATGACCCCCCGGGACTACCAAGAGACTCAGTACTTC.

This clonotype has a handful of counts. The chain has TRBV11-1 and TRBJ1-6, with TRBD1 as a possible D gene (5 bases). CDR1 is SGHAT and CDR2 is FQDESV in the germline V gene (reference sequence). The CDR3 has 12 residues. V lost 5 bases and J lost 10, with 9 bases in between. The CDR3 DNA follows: TGTGCCAGCAGCGAAGGGGTCTCACCCCTCCACTTT. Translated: CASSEGVSPLHF.

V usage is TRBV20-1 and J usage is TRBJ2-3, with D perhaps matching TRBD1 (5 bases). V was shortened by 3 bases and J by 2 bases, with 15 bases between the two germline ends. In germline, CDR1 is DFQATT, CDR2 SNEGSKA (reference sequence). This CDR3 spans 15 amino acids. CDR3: CSASGHSSYTDTQYF. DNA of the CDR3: TGCAGTGCTAGCGGACACTCGTCCTACACAGATACGCAGTATTTT.

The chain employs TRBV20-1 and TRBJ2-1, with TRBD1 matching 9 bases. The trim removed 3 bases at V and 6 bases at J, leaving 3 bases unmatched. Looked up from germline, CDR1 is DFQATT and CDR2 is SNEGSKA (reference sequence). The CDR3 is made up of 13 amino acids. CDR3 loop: CSARLDRGNEQFF. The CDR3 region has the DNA TGCAGTGCTAGGCTGGACAGGGGCAATGAGCAGTTCTTC.

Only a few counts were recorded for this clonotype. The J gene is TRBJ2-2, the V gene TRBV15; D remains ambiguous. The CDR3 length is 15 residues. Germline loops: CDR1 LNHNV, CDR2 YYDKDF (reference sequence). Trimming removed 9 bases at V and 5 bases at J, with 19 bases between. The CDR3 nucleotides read TGTGCCACGCGTCGGGCAAATCTGTGGACCGGGGAGCTGTTTTTT. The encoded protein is CATRRANLWTGELFF. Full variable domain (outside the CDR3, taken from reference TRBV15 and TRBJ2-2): DAMVIQNPRYQVTQFGKPVTLSCSQTLNHNVMYWYQQKSSQAPKLLFHYYDKDFNNEADTPDNFQSRRPNTSFCFLDIRSPGLGDTAMYLCATRRANLWTGELFFGEGSRLTVL.

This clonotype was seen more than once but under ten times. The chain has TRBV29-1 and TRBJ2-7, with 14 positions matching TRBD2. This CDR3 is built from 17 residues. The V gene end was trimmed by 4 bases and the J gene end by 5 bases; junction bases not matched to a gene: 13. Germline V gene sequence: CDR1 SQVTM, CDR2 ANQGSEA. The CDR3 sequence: CSVARLAGGPNRNEQYF. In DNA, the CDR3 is TGCAGCGTTGCTAGACTAGCGGGAGGGCCGAATCGGAACGAGCAGTACTTC.

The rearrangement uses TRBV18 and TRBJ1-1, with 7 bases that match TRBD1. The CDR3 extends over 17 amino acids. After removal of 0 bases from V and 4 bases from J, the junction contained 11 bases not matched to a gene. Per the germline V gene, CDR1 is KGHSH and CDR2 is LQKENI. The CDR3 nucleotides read TGTGCCAGCTCACCACCGTTCGCCGGACAGGTTATCACTGAAGCTTTCTTT. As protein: CASSPPFAGQVITEAFF.

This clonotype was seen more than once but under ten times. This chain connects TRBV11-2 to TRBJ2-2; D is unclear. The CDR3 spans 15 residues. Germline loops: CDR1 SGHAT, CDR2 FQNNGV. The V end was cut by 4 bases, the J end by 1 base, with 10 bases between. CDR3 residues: CASSSLGQNTGELFF. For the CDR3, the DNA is TGTGCCAGCAGCTCCCTCGGGCAGAACACCGGGGAGCTGTTTTTT.

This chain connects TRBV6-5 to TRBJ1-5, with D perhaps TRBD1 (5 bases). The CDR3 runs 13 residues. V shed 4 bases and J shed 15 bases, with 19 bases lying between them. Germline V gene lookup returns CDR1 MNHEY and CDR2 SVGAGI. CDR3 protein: CASSSPTEVFPHF. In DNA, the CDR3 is TGTGCCAGCAGTTCCCCGACAGAGGTGTTCCCGCATTTT.

CDR3 DNA: TGTGCCACCTGGGTTCCGGGACAGGGAGGCACTGAAGCTTTCTTT. Residues: CATWVPGQGGTEAFF. V and J are TRBV28 and TRBJ1-1; 9 nucleotides agree with TRBD1. V was pared by 10 bases and J by 4 bases, with 13 bases of the junction left unmatched. There are 15 residues in the CDR3. The germline V gene encodes CDR1 MDHEN and CDR2 SYDVKM. Using reference TRBV28 and TRBJ1-1 for the parts outside the CDR3, the full variable domain is DVKVTQSSRYLVKRTGEKVFLECVQDMDHENMFWYRQDPGLGLRLIYFSYDVKMKEKGDIPEGYSVSREKKERFSLILESASTNQTSMYLCATWVPGQGGTEAFFGQGTRLTVV.

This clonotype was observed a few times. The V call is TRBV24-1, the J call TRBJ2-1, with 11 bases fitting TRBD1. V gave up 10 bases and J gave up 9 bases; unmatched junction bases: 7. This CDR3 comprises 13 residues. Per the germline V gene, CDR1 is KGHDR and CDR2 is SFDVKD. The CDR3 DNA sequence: TGTGCCACTCAGGACAGGGGGCGTTTTGAGCAGTTCTTC. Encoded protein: CATQDRGRFEQFF.

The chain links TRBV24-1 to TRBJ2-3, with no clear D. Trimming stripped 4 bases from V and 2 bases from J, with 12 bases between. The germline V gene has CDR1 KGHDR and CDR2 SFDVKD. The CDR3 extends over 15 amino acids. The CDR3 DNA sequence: TGTGCCACCAGTGACCATTCACGGATCACAGATACGCAGTATTTT. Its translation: CATSDHSRITDTQYF.